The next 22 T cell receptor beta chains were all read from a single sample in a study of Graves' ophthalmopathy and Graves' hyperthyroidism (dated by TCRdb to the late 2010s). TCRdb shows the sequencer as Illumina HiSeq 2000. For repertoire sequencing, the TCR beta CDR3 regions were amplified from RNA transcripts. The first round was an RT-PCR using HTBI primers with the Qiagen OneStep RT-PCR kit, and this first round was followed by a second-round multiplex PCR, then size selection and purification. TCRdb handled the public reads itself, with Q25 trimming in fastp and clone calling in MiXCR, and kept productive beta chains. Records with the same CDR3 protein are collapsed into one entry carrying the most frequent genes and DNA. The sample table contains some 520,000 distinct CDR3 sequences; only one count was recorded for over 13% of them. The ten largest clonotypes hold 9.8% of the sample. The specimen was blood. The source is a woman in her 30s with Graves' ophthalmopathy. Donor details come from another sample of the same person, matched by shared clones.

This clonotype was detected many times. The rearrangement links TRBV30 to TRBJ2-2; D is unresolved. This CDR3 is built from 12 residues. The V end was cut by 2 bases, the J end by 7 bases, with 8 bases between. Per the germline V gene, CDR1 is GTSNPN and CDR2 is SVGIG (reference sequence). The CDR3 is CAWSPSNGELFF. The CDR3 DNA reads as TGTGCCTGGAGTCCCTCAAACGGGGAGCTGTTTTTT.

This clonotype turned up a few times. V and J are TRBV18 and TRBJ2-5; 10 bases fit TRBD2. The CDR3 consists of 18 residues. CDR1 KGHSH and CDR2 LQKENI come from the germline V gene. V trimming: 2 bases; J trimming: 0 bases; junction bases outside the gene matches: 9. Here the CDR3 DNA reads TGTGCCAGCTCACCAGGGCTAGCGGGGGCCTTGTACCAAGAGACCCAGTACTTC. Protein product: CASSPGLAGALYQETQYF.

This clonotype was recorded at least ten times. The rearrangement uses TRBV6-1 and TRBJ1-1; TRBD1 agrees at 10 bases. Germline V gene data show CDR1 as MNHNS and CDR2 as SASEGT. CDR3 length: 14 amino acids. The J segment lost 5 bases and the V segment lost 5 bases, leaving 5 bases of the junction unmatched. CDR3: CASSKTGGWTEAFF. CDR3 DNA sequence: TGTGCCAGCAGTAAGACAGGGGGCTGGACTGAAGCTTTCTTT.

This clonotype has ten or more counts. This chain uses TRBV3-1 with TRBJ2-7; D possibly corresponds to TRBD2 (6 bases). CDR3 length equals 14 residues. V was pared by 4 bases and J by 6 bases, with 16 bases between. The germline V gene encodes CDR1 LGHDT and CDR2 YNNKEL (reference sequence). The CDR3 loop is CASSPGGFGSEQYF. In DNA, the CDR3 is TGTGCCAGCAGCCCAGGAGGGTTCGGCTCCGAGCAGTACTTC.

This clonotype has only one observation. This CDR3 reads CASIKKGGANYGYTF. The CDR3 DNA follows: TGTGCCAGCATCAAAAAAGGAGGGGCTAACTATGGCTACACCTTC. This chain uses TRBV6-2 or TRBV6-3 with TRBJ1-2; a possible D gene is TRBD1 (5 bases). The CDR3 spans 15 residues. The germline V gene has CDR1 MNHEY and CDR2 SVGEGT. Trimming took off 7 bases at V and 0 bases at J, with 15 bases between the two ends.

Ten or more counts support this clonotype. The CDR3 loop is CASTSRTSFTGELFF. DNA for the CDR3: TGTGCCAGTACCAGTAGGACTTCTTTCACCGGGGAGCTGTTTTTT. V and J are TRBV7-9 and TRBJ2-2; D possibly corresponds to TRBD2 (5 bases). CDR3 size: 15 residues. Germline V gives CDR1 SEHNR, CDR2 FQNEAQ (reference sequence). V gave up 9 bases and J gave up 4 bases, with 18 bases separating them.

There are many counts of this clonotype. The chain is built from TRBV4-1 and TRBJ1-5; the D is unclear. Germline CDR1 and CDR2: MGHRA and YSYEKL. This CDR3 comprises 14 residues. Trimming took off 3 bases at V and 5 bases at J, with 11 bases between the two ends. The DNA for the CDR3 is TGCGCCAGCAGCCATAGCGACGGAGATCAGCCCCAGCATTTT. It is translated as CASSHSDGDQPQHF.

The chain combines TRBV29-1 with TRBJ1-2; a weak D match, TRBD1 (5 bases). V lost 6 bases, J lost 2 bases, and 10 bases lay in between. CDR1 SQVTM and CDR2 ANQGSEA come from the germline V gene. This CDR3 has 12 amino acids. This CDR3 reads CSVADSNYGYTF. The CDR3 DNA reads TGCAGCGTCGCAGACAGCAACTATGGCTACACCTTC. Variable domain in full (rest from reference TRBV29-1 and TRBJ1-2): SAVISQKPSRDICQRGTSLTIQCQVDSQVTMMFWYRQQPGQSLTLIATANQGSEATYESGFVIDKFPISRPNLTFSTLTVSNMSPEDSSIYLCSVADSNYGYTFGSGTRLTVV.

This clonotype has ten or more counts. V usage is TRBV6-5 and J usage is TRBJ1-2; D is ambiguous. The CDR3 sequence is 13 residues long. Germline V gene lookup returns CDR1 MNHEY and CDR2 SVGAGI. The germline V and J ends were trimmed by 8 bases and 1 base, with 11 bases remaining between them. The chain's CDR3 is CASHRLLNYGYTF. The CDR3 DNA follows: TGTGCCAGCCACCGACTGCTTAACTATGGCTACACCTTC.

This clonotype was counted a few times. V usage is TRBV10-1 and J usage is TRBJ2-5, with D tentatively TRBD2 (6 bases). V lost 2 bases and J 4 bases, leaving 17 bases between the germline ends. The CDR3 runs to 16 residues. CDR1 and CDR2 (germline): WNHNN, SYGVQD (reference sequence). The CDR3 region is CASSEDVGGSRETQYF. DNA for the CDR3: TGCGCCAGCAGTGAGGACGTTGGGGGGAGTCGAGAGACCCAGTACTTC.

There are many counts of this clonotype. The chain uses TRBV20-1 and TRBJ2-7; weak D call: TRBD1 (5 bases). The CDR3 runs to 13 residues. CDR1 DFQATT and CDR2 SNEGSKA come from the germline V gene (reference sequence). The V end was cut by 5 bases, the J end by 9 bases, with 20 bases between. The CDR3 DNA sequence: TGCAGTGCTGTGGACAACTTGGACATCGGGCAGTACTTC. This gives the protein CSAVDNLDIGQYF.

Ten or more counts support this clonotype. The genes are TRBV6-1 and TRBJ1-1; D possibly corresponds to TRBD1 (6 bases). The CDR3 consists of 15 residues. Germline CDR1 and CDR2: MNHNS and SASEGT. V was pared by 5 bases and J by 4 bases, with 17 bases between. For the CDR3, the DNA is TGTGCCAGCAGTCTCGGACAGAATATCGGCACTGAAGCTTTCTTT. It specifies CASSLGQNIGTEAFF.

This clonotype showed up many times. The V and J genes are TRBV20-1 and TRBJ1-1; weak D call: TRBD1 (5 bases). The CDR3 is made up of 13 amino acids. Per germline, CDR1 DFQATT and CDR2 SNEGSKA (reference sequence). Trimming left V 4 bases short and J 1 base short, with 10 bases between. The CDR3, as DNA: TGCAGTGCTAATGAGGGACCGAACACTGAAGCTTTCTTT. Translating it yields CSANEGPNTEAFF.

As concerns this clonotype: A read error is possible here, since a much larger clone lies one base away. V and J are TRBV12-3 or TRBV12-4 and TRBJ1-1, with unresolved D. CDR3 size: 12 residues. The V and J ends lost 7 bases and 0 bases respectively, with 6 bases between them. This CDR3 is CASNKVNTEAFF. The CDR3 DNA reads TGTGCCAGCAACAAGGTGAACACTGAAGCTTTCTTT.

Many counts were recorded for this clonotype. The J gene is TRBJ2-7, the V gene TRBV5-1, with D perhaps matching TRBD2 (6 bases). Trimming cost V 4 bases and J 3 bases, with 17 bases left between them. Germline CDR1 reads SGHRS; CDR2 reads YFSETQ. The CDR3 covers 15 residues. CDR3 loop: CASSTQGGALYEQYF. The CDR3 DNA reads TGCGCCAGCAGCACCCAGGGCGGGGCCCTCTACGAGCAGTACTTC. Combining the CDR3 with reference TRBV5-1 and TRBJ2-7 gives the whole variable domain KAGVTQTPRYLIKTRGQQVTLSCSPISGHRSVSWYQQTPGQGLQFLFEYFSETQRNKGNFPGRFSGRQFSNSRSEMNVSTLELGDSALYLCASSTQGGALYEQYFGPGTRLTVT.

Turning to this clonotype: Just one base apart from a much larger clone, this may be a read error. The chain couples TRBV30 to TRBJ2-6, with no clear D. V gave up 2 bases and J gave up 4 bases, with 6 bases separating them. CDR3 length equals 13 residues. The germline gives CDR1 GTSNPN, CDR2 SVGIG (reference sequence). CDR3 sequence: CAWSRAGANVLTF. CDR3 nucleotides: TGTGCCTGGAGTCGTGCGGGGGCCAACGTCCTGACTTTC.

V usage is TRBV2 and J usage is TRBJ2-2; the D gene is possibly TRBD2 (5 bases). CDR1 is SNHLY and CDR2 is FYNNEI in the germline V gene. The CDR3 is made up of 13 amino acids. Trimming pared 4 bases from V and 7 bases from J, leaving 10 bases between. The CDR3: CASSGLAGGELFF. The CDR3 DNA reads TGTGCCAGCAGTGGGCTAGCAGGCGGGGAGCTGTTTTTT.

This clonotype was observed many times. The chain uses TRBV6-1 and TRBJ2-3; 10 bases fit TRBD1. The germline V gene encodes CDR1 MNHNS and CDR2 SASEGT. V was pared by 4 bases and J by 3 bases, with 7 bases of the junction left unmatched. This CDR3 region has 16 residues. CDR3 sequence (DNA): TGTGCCAGCAGTGCTAGGACAGGGGGTGTGACAGATACGCAGTATTTT. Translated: CASSARTGGVTDTQYF.

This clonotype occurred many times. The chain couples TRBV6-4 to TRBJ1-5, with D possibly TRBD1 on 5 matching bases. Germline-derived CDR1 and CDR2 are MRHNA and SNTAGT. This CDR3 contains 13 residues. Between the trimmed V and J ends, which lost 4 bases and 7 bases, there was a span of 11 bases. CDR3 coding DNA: TGTGCCAGCAGTGCAGTCAGGGAACAGCCCCAGCATTTT. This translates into CASSAVREQPQHF.

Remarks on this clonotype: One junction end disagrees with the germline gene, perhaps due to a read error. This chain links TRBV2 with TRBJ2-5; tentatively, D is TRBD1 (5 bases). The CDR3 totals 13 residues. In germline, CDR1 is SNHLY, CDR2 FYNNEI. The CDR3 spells CASSGQYQEAQYF. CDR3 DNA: TGTGCCAGCAGTGGACAGTACCAAGAGGCCCAGTACTTC.

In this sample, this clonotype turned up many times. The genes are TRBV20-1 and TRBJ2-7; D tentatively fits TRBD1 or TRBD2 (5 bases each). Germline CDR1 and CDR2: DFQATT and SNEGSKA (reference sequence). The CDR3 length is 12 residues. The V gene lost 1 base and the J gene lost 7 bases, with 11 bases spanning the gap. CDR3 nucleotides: TGCAGTGCTAGAGGGGCAGGGAGTGAGCAGTACTTC. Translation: CSARGAGSEQYF.

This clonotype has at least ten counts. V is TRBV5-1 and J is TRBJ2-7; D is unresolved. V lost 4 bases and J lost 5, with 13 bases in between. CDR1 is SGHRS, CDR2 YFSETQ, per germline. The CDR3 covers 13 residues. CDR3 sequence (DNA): TGCGCCAGCAGCCCCCCGCGACCCCACGAGCAGTACTTC. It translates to CASSPPRPHEQYF.